Listed below are T cell receptor beta chains from one sample, sequenced in a study of HIV-infected patients and healthy controls. TCRdb re-analysed the 5' RACE reads in MiXCR, keeping a single row per CDR3 protein. The sample holds about 70,000 distinct CDR3 sequences; about a sixth are singletons and the top ten take approximately 5.3%. The sample comprised CD4+ T cells from blood. These receptors came from a human donor in good health. Each CDR3 is given with its conserved first and last residue. The D gene is left open where the match is weak. Size is omitted from some rows. Given values are once, few, many or a class for expanded clones.

V gene,D gene,J gene,clone size,CDR3 protein,CDR3 DNA
TRBV6-2/TRBV6-3,-,TRBJ2-1,few,CASSYQGSSYNEQFF,TGTGCCAGCAGTTACCAGGGCAGCTCCTACAATGAGCAGTTCTTC
TRBV12-3/TRBV12-4,-,TRBJ2-7,-,CASSLARDTWGYEQYF,TGTGCCAGCAGTTTAGCACGGGACACCTGGGGGTACGAGCAGTACTTC
TRBV6-2/TRBV6-3,-,TRBJ1-1,many,CASSNWGAMNTEAFF,TGTGCCAGCAGTAACTGGGGGGCGATGAACACTGAAGCTTTCTTT
TRBV18,-,TRBJ1-5,few,CASSRLNQPQHF,TGTGCCAGCTCCCGCCTCAATCAGCCCCAGCATTTT
TRBV20-1,-,TRBJ1-4,-,CSARDIGHVEEKLFF,TGCAGTGCTAGAGATATTGGCCACGTAGAGGAAAAACTGTTTTTT
TRBV11-3,-,TRBJ1-1,-,CASSLDQPGPPGAEAFF,TGTGCCAGCAGCTTAGATCAACCCGGCCCCCCCGGGGCTGAAGCTTTCTTT
TRBV6-6,TRBD1,TRBJ2-5,many,CASSYSAGGAKTQYF,TGTGCCAGCAGTTACTCGGCAGGGGGCGCAAAGACCCAGTACTTC
TRBV2,TRBD1,TRBJ2-2,-,CASSDRGLQTGELFF,TGTGCCAGCAGCGACAGGGGGCTTCAGACCGGGGAGCTGTTTTTT
TRBV3-1,-,TRBJ2-2,-,CASSQAPLGSGELFF,TGTGCCAGCAGCCAAGCCCCATTGGGAAGCGGGGAGCTGTTTTTT
TRBV15,-,TRBJ1-1,-,CATSRGSRGFMNTEAFF,TGTGCCACCAGCAGAGGGTCGAGGGGCTTTATGAACACTGAAGCTTTCTTT
TRBV29-1,TRBD1,TRBJ1-4,few,CSAIQGADEKLFF,TGCAGCGCTATACAGGGGGCGGATGAAAAACTGTTTTTT
TRBV18,TRBD1,TRBJ1-1,-,CASSPRDRGSPEAFF,TGTGCCAGCTCACCACGGGACAGGGGAAGTCCTGAAGCTTTCTTT
TRBV10-3,-,TRBJ2-7,-,CAISESGGDRSGQYF,TGTGCCATCAGTGAGTCAGGCGGTGACAGGTCTGGGCAGTACTTC
TRBV9,-,TRBJ1-4,-,CASSVASGSPNEKLFF,TGTGCCAGCAGCGTCGCGAGTGGCAGCCCTAATGAAAAACTGTTTTTT
TRBV5-6,-,TRBJ1-2,many,CASSLADGDRRGYTF,TGTGCCAGCAGCTTGGCCGACGGAGACAGGCGAGGCTACACCTTC
TRBV5-1,TRBD1,TRBJ1-6,-,CASSLQGAMTNSPLHF,TGCGCCAGCAGCTTACAGGGGGCTATGACAAATTCACCCCTCCACTTT
TRBV5-6,TRBD1,TRBJ2-7,-,CVSSRQGAGEQYF,TGTGTCAGCAGCCGACAGGGGGCCGGCGAGCAGTACTTC
TRBV12-3/TRBV12-4,-,TRBJ1-2,few,CASSLTLQAYGYTF,TGTGCCAGCAGTTTAACGCTACAAGCCTATGGCTACACCTTC
TRBV3-1,TRBD2,TRBJ2-1,few,CASSPRPGLAGTSYNEQFF,TGTGCCAGCAGCCCCCGACCAGGACTAGCGGGAACCTCCTACAATGAGCAGTTCTTC
TRBV5-1,TRBD2,TRBJ2-2,-,CASSLEAGPVKAGELFF,TGCGCCAGCAGCTTGGAAGCGGGACCCGTTAAGGCCGGGGAGCTGTTTTTT
TRBV10-3,TRBD1,TRBJ2-2,-,CKPGHRGVKNAGELFF,TGCAAACCGGGACACAGGGGGGTCAAGAACGCCGGGGAGCTGTTTTTT
TRBV7-9,-,TRBJ2-3,few,CASSLEESGRDTQYF,TGTGCCAGCAGCTTAGAAGAGTCCGGGCGCGATACGCAGTATTTT
TRBV28,-,TRBJ2-7,-,CASRRGPGEYEQYF,TGTGCCAGCAGGCGGGGCCCGGGAGAATACGAGCAGTACTTC
TRBV18,-,TRBJ2-1,-,CASSPRGGPDEQFF,TGTGCCAGCTCACCTAGGGGGGGCCCCGATGAGCAGTTCTTC
TRBV20-1,-,TRBJ1-3,many,CSARRGESGNTIYF,TGCAGTGCTAGGAGAGGGGAATCTGGAAACACCATATATTTT
TRBV6-6,-,TRBJ1-1,many,CASSYSRGPVVYTEAFF,TGTGCCAGCAGTTACTCCCGGGGACCGGTAGTATACACTGAAGCTTTCTTT
TRBV18,TRBD2,TRBJ2-7,few,CASSPLVAGVSSYEQYF,TGTGCCAGCTCACCATTGGTAGCGGGGGTTAGCTCCTACGAGCAGTACTTC
TRBV7-7,TRBD1,TRBJ2-5,-,CASSFGTGVSETQYF,TGTGCCAGCAGCTTCGGGACAGGGGTGTCAGAGACCCAGTACTTC
TRBV20-1,TRBD2,TRBJ2-1,-,CSARERTSGRTSSYNEQFF,TGCAGTGCTAGAGAAAGGACTAGCGGGAGGACGAGCTCCTACAATGAGCAGTTCTTC
TRBV14,-,TRBJ2-5,many,CASSYSETQYF,TGTGCCAGCAGCTATAGCGAGACCCAGTACTTC
TRBV28,-,TRBJ2-7,-,CASNEQGSSIYEQYF,TGTGCCAGCAATGAACAGGGTTCGTCAATATACGAGCAGTACTTC
TRBV15,-,TRBJ2-1,few,CATTTRGIVPYNEQFF,TGTGCCACCACTACCAGGGGCATTGTCCCCTACAATGAGCAGTTCTTC
TRBV6-1,TRBD1,TRBJ1-2,-,CASSEVKGGGYTF,TGTGCCAGCAGTGAAGTAAAAGGGGGCGGCTACACCTTC
TRBV24-1,-,TRBJ1-5,few,CATSDRQLNQPQHF,TGTGCCACCAGTGATCGACAGCTAAATCAGCCCCAGCATTTT
TRBV14,-,TRBJ1-3,-,CASSQVVSGNTIYF,TGTGCCAGCAGCCAAGTCGTCTCTGGAAACACCATATATTTT
TRBV7-9,-,TRBJ1-6,-,CASSDRDNNSPLHF,TGTGCCAGCAGCGACCGGGACAATAATTCACCCCTCCACTTT
TRBV18,-,TRBJ2-5,many,CASTTGFRETQYF,TGTGCCAGCACCACGGGTTTTAGAGAGACCCAGTACTTC